Presented here are 22 T cell receptor beta chains from one specimen sequenced in a study of CD8 T cells in ankylosing spondylitis. TCRdb reprocessed the 5' RACE reads via MiXCR and lists one record per CDR3 protein. The data contain some 120,000 distinct CDR3 sequences, roughly 13% of them singletons. The sequencing sample was made of blood, either unsorted or a sorted T cell fraction (not recorded which). These receptors were obtained from a female donor with ankylosing spondylitis or in good health (not recorded which).

This clonotype occurred many times. This sequence joins TRBV5-1 and TRBJ2-5; 12 bases fit TRBD2. This CDR3 contains 16 residues. V lost 4 bases and J lost 5; bases outside the gene matches: 9. In germline, CDR1 is SGHRS, CDR2 YFSETQ. The CDR3 sequence: CASSPLTSGRAETQYF. In nucleotides, the CDR3 is TGCGCCAGCAGCCCACTGACTAGCGGGAGAGCGGAGACCCAGTACTTC. The entire variable domain, with the rest obtained from reference TRBV5-1 and TRBJ2-5, is as follows: KAGVTQTPRYLIKTRGQQVTLSCSPISGHRSVSWYQQTPGQGLQFLFEYFSETQRNKGNFPGRFSGRQFSNSRSEMNVSTLELGDSALYLCASSPLTSGRAETQYFGPGTRLLVL.

The rearrangement links TRBV2 to TRBJ2-1; 8 nucleotides align to TRBD2. Trimming took 5 bases from V and 7 from J; bases not matched to a gene: 10. The CDR3 runs to 15 residues. Looked up from germline, CDR1 is SNHLY and CDR2 is FYNNEI. In nucleotides, the CDR3 is TGTGCCAGCAGTCACATAGCGGGGTCCACTAATGAGCAGTTCTTC. Translation: CASSHIAGSTNEQFF.

As regards this clonotype: A single base separates this from a much larger clone, so it may be a read error. The rearrangement links TRBV6-1 to TRBJ2-3, with 12 nucleotides matching TRBD2. Unmatched junction bases numbered 7, after V lost 6 bases and J lost 6 bases. CDR1 MNHNS and CDR2 SASEGT come from the germline V gene. CDR3 length equals 15 residues. The DNA for the CDR3 is TGTGCCAGCAGACCGACTAGCGGGGGCCGGGATACGCAGTATTTT. Amino acid sequence: CASRPTSGGRDTQYF.

This clonotype was seen a handful of times. The J gene is TRBJ2-1, the V gene TRBV7-9; D is undetermined. This CDR3 region has 14 residues. From germline, CDR1 is SEHNR and CDR2 FQNEAQ (reference sequence). V lost 1 base and J lost 6, with 10 bases in between. The CDR3 is CASSLVDTRNEQFF. CDR3 nucleotides: TGTGCCAGCAGCTTAGTCGACACCCGCAATGAGCAGTTCTTC.

This clonotype was recorded a few times. This chain uses TRBV5-1 with TRBJ2-1, with D perhaps TRBD2 (5 bases). CDR3 length: 15 amino acids. Germline-derived CDR1 and CDR2 are SGHRS and YFSETQ. Trimming left V 0 bases short and J 5 bases short, with 12 bases between. CDR3 protein: CASSLAQSGDNEQFF. In DNA, the CDR3 is TGCGCCAGCAGCTTGGCCCAAAGCGGAGACAATGAGCAGTTCTTC. The entire variable domain, with the rest obtained from reference TRBV5-1 and TRBJ2-1, is as follows: KAGVTQTPRYLIKTRGQQVTLSCSPISGHRSVSWYQQTPGQGLQFLFEYFSETQRNKGNFPGRFSGRQFSNSRSEMNVSTLELGDSALYLCASSLAQSGDNEQFFGPGTRLTVL.

The table lists this clonotype with many counts. The chain links TRBV5-1 to TRBJ2-2, with 9 positions matching TRBD2. CDR1 and CDR2 (germline): SGHRS, YFSETQ. The CDR3 loop spans 16 amino acids. Trimming took 4 bases from V and 4 from J; bases not matched to a gene: 8. In DNA form, the CDR3 reads TGCGCCAGCAGCGTCGAGGGACTAGCATCCACCGGGGAGCTGTTTTTT. This translates into CASSVEGLASTGELFF.

This clonotype was detected a few times. The chain couples TRBV7-9 to TRBJ2-3; perhaps TRBD2 as D (5 bases). The CDR3 totals 13 residues. Trimming removed 3 bases from V and 5 bases from J, with 9 bases in between. Germline V gives CDR1 SEHNR, CDR2 FQNEAQ (reference sequence). The CDR3 reads CASSFSGVDTQYF. The CDR3, as DNA: TGTGCCAGCAGCTTCTCCGGGGTAGATACGCAGTATTTT.

At least ten counts were recorded for this clonotype. The rearrangement links TRBV2 to TRBJ2-3; 10 bases fit TRBD1. CDR1 is SNHLY, CDR2 FYNNEI, per germline. This CDR3 comprises 15 residues. Losses at the gene ends were 6 bases for V and 3 bases for J; bases not matched to a gene: 6. The CDR3 is CASSGQGVRTDTQYF. DNA for the CDR3: TGTGCCAGCAGCGGACAGGGGGTGAGGACAGATACGCAGTATTTT.

This clonotype turned up a few times. The chain is built from TRBV12-3 or TRBV12-4 and TRBJ2-4; D might be TRBD1 (8 bases). Between the trimmed V and J ends, which lost 5 bases and 9 bases, there was a span of 14 bases. The CDR3 extends over 13 amino acids. CDR3 DNA sequence: TGTGCCAGCAGTGGAACAGGGGGGGCCATTCAGTACTTC. This gives the protein CASSGTGGAIQYF.

The sample holds one count of this clonotype. The genes are TRBV7-9 and TRBJ2-3, with D hard to call. Germline CDR1 reads SEHNR; CDR2 reads FQNEAQ (reference sequence). The length of the CDR3 is 13 residues. Trimming shortened V by 3 bases and J by 8 bases, and 12 bases separated the two germline ends. The CDR3 protein is CASSFLPVGTQYF. The CDR3 coding sequence is TGTGCCAGCAGCTTTCTTCCTGTGGGTACGCAGTATTTT.

This clonotype occurred many times. In DNA, the CDR3 is TGTGCCAGCAGCCCCGCCGGGGATACGCAGTATTTT. It codes for CASSPAGDTQYF. The chain is built from TRBV7-3 and TRBJ2-3; no clear D. Trimming stripped 5 bases from V and 6 bases from J, with 9 bases between. Germline V gives CDR1 SGHTA, CDR2 FQGTGA. The CDR3 length is 12 residues.

The rearrangement links TRBV19 to TRBJ2-3; D unclear. This CDR3 comprises 13 residues. V dropped 6 bases and J dropped 6 bases, with 13 bases sitting between them. CDR1 and CDR2 from the germline V gene are LNHDA and SQIVND (reference sequence). CDR3 DNA sequence: TGTGCCAGTAGCATAAGGCCCGCGGATACGCAGTATTTT. Its translation is CASSIRPADTQYF.

Many counts were recorded for this clonotype. This chain joins TRBV4-1 and TRBJ1-4; D uncertain. CDR1 MGHRA and CDR2 YSYEKL come from the germline V gene. CDR3 length equals 15 residues. V lost 1 base and J 1 base, leaving 7 bases between the germline ends. The DNA of the CDR3 is TGCGCCAGCAGCCAAGCCGGGCAAACTAATGAAAAACTGTTTTTT. Amino acids: CASSQAGQTNEKLFF.

V is TRBV28 and J is TRBJ2-3, with 9 positions matching TRBD2. CDR1 and CDR2 (germline): MDHEN, SYDVKM. The CDR3 runs 17 residues. Trimming removed 5 bases from V and 0 bases from J; junction bases left unmatched: 9. CDR3 protein: CASSPGRGGRSTDTQYF. CDR3 nucleotides: TGTGCCAGCAGTCCAGGGCGGGGGGGAAGGAGCACAGATACGCAGTATTTT.

This clonotype was counted only a few times. The chain is built from TRBV28 and TRBJ2-3, with TRBD1 matching over 9 bases. Germline loops: CDR1 MDHEN, CDR2 SYDVKM. This CDR3 is 17 amino acids long. Losses at the gene ends were 5 bases for V and 5 bases for J; bases not matched to a gene: 14. CDR3 sequence reads: CASSPPTGTGIGDTQYF. CDR3 bases: TGTGCCAGCAGTCCACCGACCGGGACAGGGATTGGAGATACGCAGTATTTT.

The chain couples TRBV19 to TRBJ2-7; 8 nucleotides match TRBD1. V lost 3 bases to trimming and J lost 2 bases; unmatched junction nucleotides: 3. This CDR3 comprises 14 residues. Looked up from germline, CDR1 is LNHDA and CDR2 is SQIVND (reference sequence). The CDR3 DNA sequence: TGTGCCAGTAGTATCGACAGGGGACCCTACGAGCAGTACTTC. Encoded protein: CASSIDRGPYEQYF. Filled out from reference TRBV19 and TRBJ2-7, the complete variable domain reads DGGITQSPKYLFRKEGQNVTLSCEQNLNHDAMYWYRQDPGQGLRLIYYSQIVNDFQKGDIAEGYSVSREKKESFPLTVTSAQKNPTAFYLCASSIDRGPYEQYFGPGTRLTVT.

This clonotype was counted only a few times. The V gene is TRBV5-1, the J gene TRBJ2-7; possible D gene TRBD1, 5 bases. The CDR3 has 12 amino acids. The V and J ends lost 3 bases and 7 bases respectively, with 11 bases between them. Germline V lookup: CDR1 SGHRS, CDR2 YFSETQ. CDR3 bases: TGCGCCAGCAGCTCACAAAGGGGAGAGCAGTACTTC. It is translated as CASSSQRGEQYF.

Of note for this clonotype: A junction end diverges from the germline sequence, so it may reflect a read error. The genes are TRBV2 and TRBJ1-2; a possible D gene is TRBD1 (5 bases). This CDR3 is 13 amino acids long. Germline V gives CDR1 SNHLY, CDR2 FYNNEI. Written as DNA, the CDR3 is TGTGCCAGCAGTCCCGACAGTAACTATGGCGACACCTTC. It is translated as CASSPDSNYGDTF.

This clonotype appeared many times. The V and J genes are TRBV5-1 and TRBJ2-3, with a possible D match to TRBD1 (6 bases). Trimming cost V 2 bases and J 3 bases, with 7 bases left between them. CDR1 and CDR2 from the germline V gene are SGHRS and YFSETQ. The CDR3 runs 13 residues. The CDR3 DNA reads as TGCGCCAGCAGCTTCGACAGGACAGATACGCAGTATTTT. Translation: CASSFDRTDTQYF.

In its sample, this clonotype was seen once. This rearrangement joins TRBV6-5 to TRBJ2-6; D gene ambiguous. The germline gives CDR1 MNHEY, CDR2 SVGAGI. The CDR3 consists of 14 residues. The germline V and J ends were trimmed by 3 bases and 3 bases, with 6 bases remaining between them. CDR3 amino acids: CASSYGVGANVLTF. For the CDR3, the DNA is TGTGCCAGCAGTTATGGGGTTGGGGCCAACGTCCTGACTTTC.

The V gene is TRBV20-1, the J gene TRBJ1-1; TRBD1 aligns across 7 bases. CDR1 and CDR2 (germline): DFQATT, SNEGSKA (reference sequence). The CDR3 length is 15 residues. CDR3 nucleotides: TGCAGCTTCCCCTACAGGGGCCTCATGAACACTGAAGCTTTCTTT. Its translation is CSFPYRGLMNTEAFF.

There are a few counts of this clonotype. The chain employs TRBV5-1 and TRBJ2-2, with 8 positions matching TRBD1. V trimming: 4 bases; J trimming: 0 bases; junction bases outside the gene matches: 8. CDR1 is SGHRS, CDR2 YFSETQ, per germline. The CDR3 runs to 17 residues. The CDR3 region is CASSLFGQGTNTGELFF. The CDR3 bases are TGCGCCAGCAGCCTCTTCGGACAGGGAACGAACACCGGGGAGCTGTTTTTT.